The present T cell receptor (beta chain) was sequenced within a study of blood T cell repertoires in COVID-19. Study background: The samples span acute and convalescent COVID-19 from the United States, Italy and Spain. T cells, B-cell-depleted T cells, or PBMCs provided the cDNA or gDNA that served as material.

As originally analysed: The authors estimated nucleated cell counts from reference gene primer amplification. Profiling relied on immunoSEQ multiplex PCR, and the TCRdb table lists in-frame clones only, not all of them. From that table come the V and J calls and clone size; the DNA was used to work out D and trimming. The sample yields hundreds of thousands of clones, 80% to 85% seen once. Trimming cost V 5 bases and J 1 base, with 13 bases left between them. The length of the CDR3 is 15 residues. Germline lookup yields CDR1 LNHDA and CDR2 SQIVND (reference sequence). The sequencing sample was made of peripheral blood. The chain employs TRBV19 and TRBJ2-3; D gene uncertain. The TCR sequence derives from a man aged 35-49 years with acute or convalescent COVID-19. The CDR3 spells CASSATGPGTDTQYF. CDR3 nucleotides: TGTGCCAGTAGTGCGACTGGCCCAGGCACAGATACGCAGTATTTT. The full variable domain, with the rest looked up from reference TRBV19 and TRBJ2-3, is DGGITQSPKYLFRKEGQNVTLSCEQNLNHDAMYWYRQDPGQGLRLIYYSQIVNDFQKGDIAEGYSVSREKKESFPLTVTSAQKNPTAFYLCASSATGPGTDTQYFGPGTRLTVL.